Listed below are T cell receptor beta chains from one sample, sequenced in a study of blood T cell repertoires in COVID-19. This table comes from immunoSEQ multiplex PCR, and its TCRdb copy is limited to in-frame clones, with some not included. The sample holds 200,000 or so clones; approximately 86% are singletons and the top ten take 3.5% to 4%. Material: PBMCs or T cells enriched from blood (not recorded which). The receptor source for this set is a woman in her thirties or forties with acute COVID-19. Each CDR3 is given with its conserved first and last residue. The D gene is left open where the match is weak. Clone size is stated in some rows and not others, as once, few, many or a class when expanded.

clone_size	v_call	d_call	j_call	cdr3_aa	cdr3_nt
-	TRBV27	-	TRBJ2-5	CASSSMGPGETQYF	TGTGCCAGCAGTTCGATGGGGCCGGGAGAGACCCAGTACTTC
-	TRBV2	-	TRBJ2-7	CASRDTDLTAGSYEQYF	TGTGCCAGCAGGGACACAGACCTGACGGCGGGATCCTACGAGCAGTACTTC
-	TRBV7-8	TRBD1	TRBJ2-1	CASSLFGDRAYNEQFF	TGTGCCAGCAGCTTATTTGGGGACAGGGCCTACAATGAGCAGTTCTTC
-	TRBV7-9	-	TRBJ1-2	CASSFGNYGYTF	TGTGCCAGCAGCTTCGGGAACTATGGCTACACCTTC
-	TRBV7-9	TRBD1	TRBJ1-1	CASRPGQGWTEAFF	TGTGCCAGCAGACCAGGACAGGGTTGGACTGAAGCTTTCTTT
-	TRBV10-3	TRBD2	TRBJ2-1	CAISAVGREFSDEQFF	TGTGCCATCAGTGCGGTGGGGCGGGAGTTTAGCGATGAGCAGTTCTTC
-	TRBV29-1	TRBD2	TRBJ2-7	CSVALDGGRAYEQYF	TGCAGCGTTGCGCTGGATGGCGGGAGGGCCTACGAGCAGTACTTC
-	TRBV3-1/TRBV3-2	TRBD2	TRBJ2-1	CASKVGRYNEQFF	TGTGCCAGCAAGGTCGGGAGGTACAATGAGCAGTTCTTC
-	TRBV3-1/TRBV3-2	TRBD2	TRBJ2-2	CASSHTSGGTNTGELFF	TGTGCCAGCAGCCACACCTCGGGGGGGACGAACACCGGGGAGCTGTTTTTT
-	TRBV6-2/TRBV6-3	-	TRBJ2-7	CASSSQSGSYEQYF	TGTGCCAGCAGTAGTCAGAGCGGTTCCTACGAGCAGTACTTC
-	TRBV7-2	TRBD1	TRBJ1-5	CASSLYGTGPNQPQHF	TGTGCCAGCAGCCTGTACGGGACAGGACCTAATCAGCCCCAGCATTTT
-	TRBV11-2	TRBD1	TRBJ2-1	CASSSLRQGEELDNEQFF	TGTGCCAGCAGCTCCCTTCGACAGGGTGAGGAGTTGGACAATGAGCAGTTCTTC
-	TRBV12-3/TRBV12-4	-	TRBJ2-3	CASSFGDTQYF	TGTGCCAGCAGTTTCGGAGATACGCAGTATTTT
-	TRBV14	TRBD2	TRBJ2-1	CASSYGLAGGWGGSYNEQFF	TGTGCCAGCAGCTACGGACTAGCGGGAGGTTGGGGAGGCTCCTACAATGAGCAGTTCTTC
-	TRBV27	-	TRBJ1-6	CASRGPRRDSPLHF	TGTGCCAGCAGGGGTCCTAGACGCGATTCACCCCTCCACTTT
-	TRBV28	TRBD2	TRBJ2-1	CASSLGTSGSDEQFF	TGTGCCAGCAGTCTCGGGACTAGCGGGAGCGATGAGCAGTTCTTC
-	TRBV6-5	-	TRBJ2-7	CASSYLSGGTYEQYF	TGTGCCAGCAGTTACCTCTCGGGCGGGACCTACGAGCAGTACTTC
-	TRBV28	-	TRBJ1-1	CASSFEGEAFF	TGTGCCAGCAGTTTTGAGGGTGAGGCTTTCTTT
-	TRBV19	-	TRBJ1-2	CASTSRISGYGYTF	TGTGCCAGTACCTCCCGAATTTCAGGCTATGGCTACACCTTC
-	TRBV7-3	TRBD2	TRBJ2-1	CASSRGGRAAYNEQFF	TGTGCCAGCAGCCGGGGCGGGAGGGCCGCTTACAATGAGCAGTTCTTC
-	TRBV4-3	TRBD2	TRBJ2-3	CASSVREKDTQYF	TGCGCCAGCAGTGTGCGGGAGAAGGATACGCAGTATTTT
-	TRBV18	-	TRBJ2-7	CASSPEEHEQYF	TGTGCCAGCTCACCTGAGGAGCACGAGCAGTACTTC
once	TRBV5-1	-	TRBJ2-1	CASSPPTSNLLGEQFF	TGCGCCAGCAGCCCCCCGACTAGTAATCTTCTAGGTGAGCAGTTCTTC
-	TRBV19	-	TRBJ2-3	CASTLGLLSTDTQYF	TGTGCCAGTACCCTGGGACTTTTAAGCACAGATACGCAGTATTTT
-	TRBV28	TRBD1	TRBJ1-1	CASSLGDREGTEAFF	TGTGCCAGCAGTTTGGGGGACAGGGAGGGAACTGAAGCTTTCTTT
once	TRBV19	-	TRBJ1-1	CASSRVRGNTEAFF	TGTGCCAGTAGTAGGGTTAGGGGGAACACTGAAGCTTTCTTT
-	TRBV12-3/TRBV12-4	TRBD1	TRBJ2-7	CASSLTGGAGQYF	TGTGCCAGCAGTTTGACAGGGGGGGCGGGACAGTACTTC
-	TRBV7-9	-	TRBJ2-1	CASSLITAGNNEQFF	TGTGCCAGCAGCTTAATTACAGCCGGGAACAATGAGCAGTTCTTC
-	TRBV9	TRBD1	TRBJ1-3	CASSDGQGRGKTGNTIYF	TGTGCCAGCAGCGATGGACAGGGACGGGGAAAAACTGGAAACACCATATATTTT
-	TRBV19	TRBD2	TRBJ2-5	CASSIFGTSISETQYF	TGTGCCAGTAGTATCTTCGGGACTAGCATTTCGGAGACCCAGTACTTC
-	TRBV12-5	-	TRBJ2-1	CASGTGHNNEQFF	TGTGCTAGTGGTACAGGACATAACAATGAGCAGTTCTTC
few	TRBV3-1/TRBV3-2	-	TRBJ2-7	CASSQGSSGNYEQYF	TGTGCCAGCAGCCAAGGAAGTAGCGGCAACTACGAGCAGTACTTC
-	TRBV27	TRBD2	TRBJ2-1	CASSSPRTSGINEQFF	TGTGCCAGCAGCTCCCCACGGACTAGCGGGATCAATGAGCAGTTCTTC
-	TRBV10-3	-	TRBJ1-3	CAISDEPYPISGNTIYF	TGTGCCATCAGTGATGAGCCTTACCCCATCTCTGGAAACACCATATATTTT
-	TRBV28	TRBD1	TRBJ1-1	CASSVTDRPNTEAFF	TGTGCCAGCAGTGTGACGGACAGGCCGAACACTGAAGCTTTCTTT
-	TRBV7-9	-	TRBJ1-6	CASSLPSMAGNSPLHF	TGTGCCAGCAGCTTACCCTCCATGGCGGGGAATTCACCCCTCCACTTT
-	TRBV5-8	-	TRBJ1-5	CASIRVLNQPQHF	TGTGCCAGCATCCGGGTCTTAAATCAGCCCCAGCATTTT
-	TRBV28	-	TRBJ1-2	CASNRKYGYTF	TGTGCCAGCAACAGAAAATATGGCTACACCTTC
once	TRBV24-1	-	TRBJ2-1	CATSSVIGVGYNEQFF	TGTGCCACCAGTTCGGTCATAGGGGTCGGCTACAATGAGCAGTTCTTC
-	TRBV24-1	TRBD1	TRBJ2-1	CATSDTGAGNEQFF	TGTGCCACCAGTGATACAGGGGCGGGCAATGAGCAGTTCTTC
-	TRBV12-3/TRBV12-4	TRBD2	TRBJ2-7	CASTVSGKYEQYF	TGTGCCAGCACGGTTAGCGGGAAGTACGAGCAGTACTTC
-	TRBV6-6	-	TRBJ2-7	CASSYGQNSYEQYF	TGTGCCAGCAGTTACGGACAGAACTCCTACGAGCAGTACTTC
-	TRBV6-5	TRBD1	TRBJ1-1	CASSWTGLSEAFF	TGTGCCAGCAGCTGGACAGGGCTCAGTGAAGCTTTCTTT
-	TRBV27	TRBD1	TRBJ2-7	CASSQPSTGNSYEQYF	TGTGCCAGCAGTCAACCTTCGACAGGGAATAGCTACGAGCAGTACTTC
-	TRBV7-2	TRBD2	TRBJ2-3	CASSLRASGRATSTDTQYF	TGTGCCAGCAGCTTACGGGCTAGCGGGAGGGCTACTAGCACAGATACGCAGTATTTT
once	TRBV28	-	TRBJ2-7	CASSPIGESSYEQYF	TGTGCCAGCAGTCCCATAGGGGAAAGCTCCTACGAGCAGTACTTC
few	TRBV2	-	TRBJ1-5	CASSERSGQRNQPQHF	TGTGCCAGCAGTGAACGGAGCGGGCAGCGCAATCAGCCCCAGCATTTT
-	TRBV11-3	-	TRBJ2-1	CASSPGYNEQFF	TGTGCCAGCAGCCCGGGCTACAATGAGCAGTTCTTC
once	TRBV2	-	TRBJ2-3	CASSEGLGTTTDTQYF	TGTGCCAGCAGTGAAGGACTCGGGACAACGACAGATACGCAGTATTTT